The present entry profiles one T cell receptor beta chain with its context. The antigen remains undetermined. Specified time point: after neoadjuvant nivolumab, at surgical resection. Clones were sequenced by immunoSEQ multiplex PCR, and TCRdb holds only the in-frame ones, with some missing. The table includes approximately 16,000 clones, approximately 40% detected once. This sample was included in a study of neoadjuvant anti-PD-1 for oral cavity cancer. Study-wide points: Only three patients per response group were TCR-analyzed; validation needed.

This clonotype originated in a person between 40 and 85 years old with oral cavity squamous cell carcinoma. The sequencing used tumor tissue, collected after nivolumab (anti-PD-1) treatment.

CDR3 nucleotides: TGCGCCAGCAGCCAAGATTCGAGGACAAACACCGGGGAGCTGTTTTTT. It specifies CASSQDSRTNTGELFF. This sequence joins TRBV4-3 and TRBJ2-2; the D gene is possibly TRBD1 (5 bases). This CDR3 spans 16 amino acids. Trimming stripped 0 bases from V and 2 bases from J, with 10 bases between. Germline loops: CDR1 LGHNA, CDR2 YSLEER.